This T cell receptor beta chain was recovered during a study of blood T cell repertoires in COVID-19. Original data processing: Reference gene primers were amplified, and this amplification served to estimate nucleated cell counts. Profiled with immunoSEQ multiplex PCR; TCRdb holds only in-frame clones, not every one. The V and J calls and clone size are taken from that table; D and trimming were inferred from the DNA. The data show 200,000 to 250,000 clones, around 90% seen once. CDR1 is SGHTA and CDR2 is FQGNSA in the germline V gene. The CDR3 is 12 amino acids. V shed 1 base and J shed 7 bases, with 5 bases lying between them.

The TCR originated in a man aged 30 to 39 with COVID-19, enrolled during active disease. The sequenced sample consisted of peripheral blood. The rearrangement uses TRBV7-2 and TRBJ2-1; D unclear. DNA for the CDR3: TGTGCCAGCAGCTTAGGTTCGAATGAGCAGTTCTTC. It translates to CASSLGSNEQFF. Combining the CDR3 with reference TRBV7-2 and TRBJ2-1 gives the whole variable domain GAGVSQSPSNKVTEKGKDVELRCDPISGHTALYWYRQSLGQGLEFLIYFQGNSAPDKSGLPSDRFSAERTGGSVSTLTIQRTQQEDSAVYLCASSLGSNEQFFGPGTRLTVL.